Below, one T cell receptor (beta chain) is given with its context. What it binds is unknown. The V and J ends lost 7 bases and 4 bases, in that order; junction bases with no gene match: 16. Germline lookup yields CDR1 MDHEN and CDR2 SYDVKM. CDR3 length equals 17 residues. The source of the sample is a study of cytomegalovirus exposure and HLA in healthy donors. Overall study results and limits: Among TCR sequences, most were rare, though some public TCRs appeared in many donors. Through in vitro validation, three CMV-associated chains were shown to be specific for CMV antigens. Reported results showed that the classifier diagnosed cytomegalovirus status with high specificity and sensitivity.

PCR primers comprised 60 Vbeta and 13 Jbeta primers. The assay was immunoSEQ multiplex PCR, and TCRdb's table has in-frame clones only and misses some. The sample consists of 280,000 or so clones, 70% to 90% of them appearing once. This sequence originates from a woman in her late teens or twenties in good health and CMV-seronegative. Material: PBMCs. The chain couples TRBV28 to TRBJ2-1; 7 bases fit TRBD1. The CDR3 loop is CASTGVEQGNPYNEQFF. The CDR3 DNA sequence: TGTGCCAGCACCGGGGTTGAACAGGGGAACCCTTACAATGAGCAGTTCTTC.